The present T cell receptor (beta chain) was sequenced within a study of cytomegalovirus exposure and HLA in healthy donors. Study findings and constraints: There were 150 to 200 TCR beta chains listed as cytomegalovirus-associated.

Repertoires were generated with immunoSEQ multiplex PCR, while TCRdb's copy carries only in-frame clones and drops some. The sample lists over 200,000 clones; less than 85% were seen once. In the case of this clone: The antigen is undetermined.

The CDR3 consists of 14 residues. V trimming: 5 bases; J trimming: 4 bases; junction bases outside the gene matches: 3. Germline V gene data show CDR1 as MNHEY and CDR2 as SVGAGI. The rearrangement uses TRBV6-5 and TRBJ1-3; 9 bases line up with TRBD1. Material: PBMCs. This TCR was sampled from a woman aged 18-30 years in good health and CMV-seronegative. DNA for the CDR3: TGTGCCAGCAGTGGACAGGGGTCAGGAAACACCATATATTTT. Translating gives CASSGQGSGNTIYF.